This is a list of T cell receptor beta chains from one sample in a study of siplizumab effects on memory and regulatory T cells. TCRdb keeps only in-frame clones here, not all; method: immunoSEQ multiplex PCR. This sample has some 81,000 clones, with roughly 94% found just once. Specimen: CD8+ T cells sorted from blood. Receptor source: a human donor in good health. Both conserved end residues are part of each CDR3. Size is omitted from some rows. Given values are once, few, many or a class for expanded clones.

>TRBV5-6|TRBJ2-7|-
CASSLLVWGGETYEQYF
>TRBV4-1|TRBJ2-2|-
CASSQAFVPNTGELFF
>TRBV20-1|TRBJ1-2|-
CSAPSGRSYTF
>TRBV19|TRBJ1-3|once
CASSIGGTASGNTIYF
>TRBV7-8|TRBJ1-5|once
CASSTSSGESNQPQHF
>TRBV5-8|TRBJ1-5|-
CASSSPMDRGLRNQPQHF
>TRBV28|TRBJ2-7|-
CASSPDRAADEQYF
>TRBV19|TRBJ2-2|once
CASSILAGTLGELFF
>TRBV10-1|TRBJ2-3|-
CASSVTGLSGGDTQYF
>TRBV7-9|TRBJ2-7|-
CASSQDRGDEQYF
>TRBV4-1|TRBJ1-4|-
CASSHPGQGSSNEKLFF
>TRBV4-1|TRBJ2-5|once
CASSQRGYQETQYF
>TRBV13|TRBJ1-5|-
CASSLAPSNQPQHF
>TRBV13|TRBJ2-7|-
CASSQGNYEQYF
>TRBV10-2|TRBJ2-1|-
CASSEGGLAGSYNEQFF
>TRBV7-8|TRBJ2-3|few
CASSLVADTQYF
>TRBV7-9|TRBJ2-1|-
CASSPYLASYNEQFF